These 26 T cell receptor beta chains were all obtained from the same sample, sequenced in a study of T cell repertoires in cytomegalovirus infection. These TCRs' antigens remain unknown. Via MiXCR, TCRdb re-called the reads, giving one row per CDR3 protein. Among roughly 80,000 distinct CDR3 sequences listed, approximately 42% were seen once. The material sequenced was CD8+ T cells from cultured PBMCs, taken from culture after CMV antigen stimulation. These receptors were obtained from a human donor in good health (CMV status not recorded). Some clones in this sample may be carry-over from other donors' samples.

The chain employs TRBV5-1 and TRBJ2-7; the D gene is possibly TRBD1 (6 bases). The germline V and J ends were trimmed by 2 bases and 4 bases, with 22 bases remaining between them. CDR1 and CDR2 from the germline V gene are SGHRS and YFSETQ. The CDR3 has 17 amino acids. The CDR3 protein is CASSFEPRQARTYEQYF. The CDR3 DNA is TGCGCCAGCAGCTTCGAACCGAGACAGGCCCGGACGTACGAGCAGTACTTC.

The chain links TRBV5-1 to TRBJ2-1, with D hard to call. Trimming stripped 4 bases from V and 3 bases from J, with 8 bases between. Germline loops: CDR1 SGHRS, CDR2 YFSETQ. The CDR3 sequence is 13 residues long. In DNA, the CDR3 is TGCGCCAGCAGCAGCGACGGCTACAATGAGCAGTTCTTC. This gives the protein CASSSDGYNEQFF.

A few counts support this clonotype. The chain couples TRBV7-2 to TRBJ2-7, with TRBD1 matching 9 bases. Losses at the gene ends were 2 bases for V and 0 bases for J; bases not matched to a gene: 2. This CDR3 is 15 amino acids long. CDR1 is SGHTA and CDR2 is FQGNSA in the germline V gene. DNA for the CDR3: TGTGCCAGCAGCTTACCGGGACAGGGCTCCTACGAGCAGTACTTC. Translated: CASSLPGQGSYEQYF.

The chain has TRBV27 and TRBJ1-1, with 9 bases lining up with TRBD1. V trimming: 8 bases; J trimming: 4 bases; junction bases outside the gene matches: 8. Germline-derived CDR1 and CDR2 are MNHEY and SMNVEV (reference sequence). The CDR3 loop spans 14 amino acids. CDR3: CASGQGYLGTEAFF. CDR3 coding DNA: TGTGCCAGCGGACAGGGGTATTTGGGCACTGAAGCTTTCTTT.

This clonotype was seen more than once but under ten times. The V and J genes are TRBV27 and TRBJ2-3; 7 bases line up with TRBD2. Per the germline V gene, CDR1 is MNHEY and CDR2 is SMNVEV (reference sequence). The trim removed 3 bases at V and 6 bases at J, leaving 9 bases unmatched. The CDR3 is made up of 15 amino acids. CDR3 sequence (DNA): TGTGCCAGCAGTTTTTCTAGCGGTCAAGCGGATACGCAGTATTTT. Translated: CASSFSSGQADTQYF.

CDR3 in amino acids: CASSLIGGAYNEQFF. CDR3 DNA sequence: TGTGCCAGCAGCTTAATCGGGGGGGCCTACAATGAGCAGTTCTTC. This chain connects TRBV7-3 to TRBJ2-1, with TRBD2 matching over 8 bases. This CDR3 spans 15 amino acids. Per germline, CDR1 SGHTA and CDR2 FQGTGA. V dropped 1 base and J dropped 2; count of bases not matched to a gene: 1. Combining the CDR3 with reference TRBV7-3 and TRBJ2-1 gives the whole variable domain GAGVSQTPSNKVTEKGKYVELRCDPISGHTALYWYRQSLGQGPEFLIYFQGTGAADDSGLPNDRFFAVRPEGSVSTLKIQRTERGDSAVYLCASSLIGGAYNEQFFGPGTRLTVL.

This clonotype was seen more than once but under ten times. The chain couples TRBV4-3 to TRBJ2-1; the match to TRBD2 covers 12 bases. This CDR3 has 17 amino acids. V lost 4 bases and J lost 0; bases outside the gene matches: 4. Germline CDR1 is LGHNA and CDR2 is YSLEER. For the CDR3, the DNA is TGCGCCAGCAGCCGGACTAGCGGGACCCGCTCCTACAATGAGCAGTTCTTC. Encoded protein: CASSRTSGTRSYNEQFF.

V and J are TRBV4-1 and TRBJ2-1; 13 nucleotides align to TRBD2. From germline, CDR1 is MGHRA and CDR2 YSYEKL. The CDR3 has 17 residues. Trimming cost V 3 bases and J 4 bases; bases outside gene matches: 6. CDR3 DNA: TGCGCCAGCAGCCAGGCCGGACTAGCGGGGGATTACAATGAGCAGTTCTTC. Translating gives CASSQAGLAGDYNEQFF.

The chain joins TRBV7-8 to TRBJ1-1; maybe TRBD1 (5 bases). With 3 bases removed from V and 6 bases from J, the gap between germline ends came to 17 bases. The germline V gene has CDR1 SGHVS and CDR2 FQNEAQ. The CDR3 is 15 residues long. The CDR3 here is CASSFLFGGSAEAFF. CDR3 bases: TGTGCCAGCAGCTTTTTATTTGGGGGGAGCGCTGAAGCTTTCTTT.

This clonotype was detected only a few times. This chain joins TRBV5-1 and TRBJ1-1, with D possibly TRBD1 on 5 matching bases. This CDR3 contains 15 residues. V lost 5 bases and J lost 4, with 18 bases in between. The germline gives CDR1 SGHRS, CDR2 YFSETQ. CDR3 in amino acids: CASRRGPGFGTEAFF. The CDR3 coding sequence is TGCGCCAGCAGAAGAGGACCAGGGTTCGGCACTGAAGCTTTCTTT.

This rearrangement joins TRBV6-1 to TRBJ2-7, with D perhaps matching TRBD2 (5 bases). Germline lookup yields CDR1 MNHNS and CDR2 SASEGT. The CDR3 has 15 amino acids. Trimming took 6 bases from V and 2 from J, leaving 17 bases between them. The CDR3 region has the DNA TGTGCCAGCAGGACAACAGAGGGCAACGCCTACGAGCAGTACTTC. It codes for CASRTTEGNAYEQYF.

The chain uses TRBV5-1 and TRBJ2-2; D is undetermined. Germline CDR1 reads SGHRS; CDR2 reads YFSETQ. Trimming removed 0 bases at V and 6 bases at J, with 9 bases between. The CDR3 consists of 14 residues. In DNA form, the CDR3 reads TGCGCCAGCAGCTTGGACCCGGTGCCCGGGGAGCTGTTTTTT. Translated, it gives CASSLDPVPGELFF. Together with reference TRBV5-1 and TRBJ2-2, the CDR3 gives the full variable domain: KAGVTQTPRYLIKTRGQQVTLSCSPISGHRSVSWYQQTPGQGLQFLFEYFSETQRNKGNFPGRFSGRQFSNSRSEMNVSTLELGDSALYLCASSLDPVPGELFFGEGSRLTVL.

The table lists this clonotype with a few counts. This rearrangement joins TRBV7-6 to TRBJ1-1; D is possibly TRBD1 (5 bases). The CDR3 loop spans 14 amino acids. Per germline, CDR1 SGHVS and CDR2 FNYEAQ. Trimming left V 3 bases short and J 1 base short, with 9 bases between. Here the CDR3 reads CASSFGTGNTEAFF. The CDR3 nucleotides read TGTGCCAGCAGCTTTGGGACGGGGAACACTGAAGCTTTCTTT.

This clonotype was observed a handful of times. This sequence joins TRBV6-1 and TRBJ1-3; 7 nucleotides agree with TRBD1. The CDR3 runs 15 residues. Germline loops: CDR1 MNHNS, CDR2 SASEGT. J was trimmed by 2 bases and V by 10 bases; bases with no gene match: 11. This CDR3 reads CANRSDREPGNTIYF. The CDR3 region has the DNA TGTGCCAACCGTAGCGACAGGGAGCCTGGAAACACCATATATTTT.

Only a few counts were recorded for this clonotype. The chain is built from TRBV4-1 and TRBJ1-2; a possible D gene is TRBD1 (6 bases). The V end was cut by 0 bases, the J end by 4 bases, with 9 bases between. The germline CDR1 and CDR2 sequences are MGHRA and YSYEKL. This CDR3 is 14 amino acids long. CDR3 loop: CASSQEDRTYGYTF. For the CDR3, the DNA is TGCGCCAGCAGCCAAGAGGACAGAACCTATGGCTACACCTTC.

The chain employs TRBV20-1 and TRBJ2-3, with 10 bases fitting TRBD2. Germline V gene lookup returns CDR1 DFQATT and CDR2 SNEGSKA (reference sequence). V dropped 5 bases and J dropped 1; count of bases not matched to a gene: 9. The CDR3 is 16 amino acids. The CDR3 loop is CSAQSPSGGGTDTQYF. CDR3 sequence (DNA): TGCAGTGCTCAAAGTCCTAGCGGGGGCGGCACAGATACGCAGTATTTT.

V gene TRBV19 combines with J gene TRBJ1-6, with TRBD1 identical over 9 bases. The V gene end was trimmed by 7 bases and the J gene end by 10 bases; junction bases not matched to a gene: 8. The CDR3 has 14 amino acids. The V gene's germline CDR1 is LNHDA and CDR2 SQIVND (reference sequence). In DNA form, the CDR3 reads TGTGCCAGTACCGAGGACAGGGGAAGATCACCCCTCCACTTT. It specifies CASTEDRGRSPLHF.

This clonotype was seen only a few times. The chain uses TRBV20-1 and TRBJ2-4; D may be TRBD1 (5 bases). CDR1 and CDR2 from the germline V gene are DFQATT and SNEGSKA (reference sequence). V was clipped by 6 bases and J by 9 bases, with 18 bases between them. The CDR3 totals 13 residues. The CDR3, as DNA: TGCAGTGCGAATGAAAGGTCAGGGCGCATTCAGTACTTC. This codes for CSANERSGRIQYF.

The chain joins TRBV7-4 to TRBJ2-1; TRBD1 matches 11 bases. Germline trimming cut 5 bases from V and 6 bases from J; bases unmatched to any gene: 6. The germline gives CDR1 SGHVT, CDR2 SQSDAQ. The CDR3 sequence is 15 residues long. As DNA, the CDR3 is TGTGCCAGCAGCGGTCCGGGACAGGGGGTCAATGAGCAGTTCTTC. It codes for CASSGPGQGVNEQFF.

This chain connects TRBV4-2 to TRBJ2-1, with D possibly being TRBD1 or TRBD2 (5 bases each). Between the trimmed V and J ends, which lost 4 bases and 4 bases, there was a span of 17 bases. From germline, CDR1 is LGHNA and CDR2 YNFKEQ. The CDR3 covers 16 residues. This CDR3 is CASSLSEGTNYNEQFF. CDR3 DNA: TGTGCCAGCAGCCTGAGCGAGGGGACCAATTACAATGAGCAGTTCTTC.

In this sample, this clonotype turned up once. The V gene is TRBV27, the J gene TRBJ1-1; 7 bases map to TRBD1. V shed 6 bases, J shed 0 bases, and the junction held 4 bases outside the gene matches. This CDR3 comprises 14 residues. Germline CDR1 and CDR2: MNHEY and SMNVEV (reference sequence). The DNA for the CDR3 is TGTGCCAGCAGAGGGGGCCTGGTGAACACTGAAGCTTTCTTT. Translating gives CASRGGLVNTEAFF.

Concerning this clonotype itself: The junction and the germline gene differ at one end; a read error may be behind it. The chain uses TRBV6-6 and TRBJ1-1; a possible D gene is TRBD1 (5 bases). The germline gives CDR1 MNHNY, CDR2 SVGAGI (reference sequence). The CDR3 sequence is 14 residues long. The chain's CDR3 is CASLGQTVNTKAFF. The DNA for the CDR3 is TGTGCCAGCCTCGGGCAGACAGTGAACACTAAAGCTTTCTTT.

This clonotype was picked up a small number of times. The chain uses TRBV14 and TRBJ2-7, with D unresolved. This CDR3 spans 16 amino acids. V lost 0 bases, J lost 2 bases, and 14 bases lay in between. Germline assignment: CDR1 SGHDN and CDR2 FVKESK. DNA for the CDR3: TGTGCCAGCAGCCAAGATTTTGGCCATATGGCCTACGAGCAGTACTTC. Residues: CASSQDFGHMAYEQYF.

This sequence joins TRBV7-8 and TRBJ2-7; D may be TRBD1 or TRBD2 (5 bases each). Germline values: CDR1 SGHVS, CDR2 FQNEAQ. V was clipped by 6 bases and J by 1 base, with 10 bases between them. This CDR3 region has 13 residues. CDR3 sequence (DNA): TGTGCCAGCAGTTGGGGGTTATCCTACGAGCAGTACTTC. The encoded protein is CASSWGLSYEQYF.

V usage is TRBV10-3 and J usage is TRBJ2-4, with D possibly matching TRBD1 (6 bases). The CDR3 runs to 16 residues. Germline V gene data show CDR1 as ENHRY and CDR2 as SYGVKD. V lost 4 bases and J lost 1, with 14 bases in between. CDR3 bases: TGTGCCATCAGTGCTGGACAGCAAGCGGCCAAAAACATTCAGTACTTC. Amino acid sequence: CAISAGQQAAKNIQYF.

There are many counts of this clonotype. Relative to the germline gene, one junction end is altered; a read error may explain this. V is TRBV7-2 and J is TRBJ1-1; 9 positions agree with TRBD1. The CDR3 spans 16 residues. Germline-derived CDR1 and CDR2 are SGHTA and FQGNSA. The CDR3 region has the DNA TGTGCCAGCAGCATAGCACGGGGGACAGGGAATACTGAAGCTTTCTTT. It is translated as CASSIARGTGNTEAFF.